The 20 T cell receptor beta chains below come from one sample, sequenced in a study of shared clonotypes between healthy human individuals. As defined, naive CD8 cells were CD45RO-negative and positively selected for CCR7, with terminally differentiated effector memory CD45RA+ cells excluded. Repertoires were generated with immunoSEQ multiplex PCR, while TCRdb's copy carries only in-frame clones and drops some. This table holds roughly 2,000,000 clones, about 95% found once. The sample consisted of naive CD8+ T cells sorted from blood. The receptors shown here come from a young man in good health.

The gene calls are TRBV30 and TRBJ2-1; D gene unclear. CDR3 size: 12 residues. CDR1 is GTSNPN and CDR2 is SVGIG in the germline V gene (reference sequence). V was clipped by 5 bases and J by 1 base, with 6 bases between them. This CDR3 reads CAWYRSYNEQFF. As DNA, the CDR3 is TGTGCCTGGTATCGGTCCTACAATGAGCAGTTCTTC.

The chain combines TRBV6-1 with TRBJ1-5, with 7 nucleotides matching TRBD1. J lost 3 bases, V lost 3 bases, and 5 bases had no gene match. CDR1 and CDR2 (germline): MNHNS, SASEGT. This CDR3 has 15 amino acids. CDR3 protein: CASSEYRGLNQPQHF. The CDR3, as DNA: TGTGCCAGCAGTGAGTATAGGGGGCTCAATCAGCCCCAGCATTTT.

The CDR3 DNA reads TGTGCTAGTGGTTTGGTACGTGCAGCCCTTGTCCACGAGCAGTACTTC. Translated, it gives CASGLVRAALVHEQYF. The chain has TRBV12-5 and TRBJ2-7; D is uncertain. V gave up 0 bases and J gave up 5 bases, with 17 bases separating them. Germline CDR1 LGHNT, CDR2 FRNRAP. The CDR3 extends over 16 amino acids.

This sequence joins TRBV6-5 and TRBJ2-7, with a possible D match to TRBD2 (5 bases). The germline V gene encodes CDR1 MNHEY and CDR2 SVGAGI. Trimming left V 6 bases short and J 7 bases short, with 13 bases between. The CDR3 is 12 amino acids. For the CDR3, the DNA is TGTGCCAGCAGCCTTCGGACGGGGGAGCAGTACTTC. This sequence encodes CASSLRTGEQYF.

CDR3 residues: CASSLDGVLYEQFF. The CDR3 DNA reads as TGTGCCAGCAGCTTAGACGGGGTCTTATATGAGCAGTTCTTC. The rearrangement uses TRBV11-2 and TRBJ2-1, with a weak D call TRBD2 (5 bases). CDR1 is SGHAT, CDR2 FQNNGV, per germline. The CDR3 runs 14 residues. V was trimmed by 0 bases and J by 8 bases, leaving 11 bases between them.

The V call is TRBV27, the J call TRBJ1-2, with TRBD1 matching 7 bases. CDR1 is MNHEY and CDR2 is SMNVEV in the germline V gene (reference sequence). This CDR3 has 13 amino acids. V lost 9 bases to trimming and J lost 2 bases; unmatched junction nucleotides: 6. This CDR3 reads CASCPTGNYGYTF. CDR3 sequence (DNA): TGTGCCAGTTGCCCGACAGGGAACTATGGCTACACCTTC.

The chain carries TRBV14 and TRBJ2-7, with a tentative D call TRBD2 (5 bases). V dropped 4 bases and J dropped 1 base, with 14 bases sitting between them. Germline V gene lookup returns CDR1 SGHDN and CDR2 FVKESK. The CDR3 sequence is 15 residues long. CDR3 amino acids: CASSPLGSLSYEQYF. As DNA, the CDR3 is TGTGCCAGCAGCCCCTTGGGGAGCCTGTCCTACGAGCAGTACTTC.

The V call is TRBV19, the J call TRBJ1-5, with D perhaps matching TRBD1 (6 bases). V shed 2 bases and J shed 1 base, with 9 bases lying between them. Germline CDR1 and CDR2: LNHDA and SQIVND (reference sequence). The CDR3 has 15 amino acids. The CDR3 loop is CASSIWDISNQPQHF. The DNA for the CDR3 is TGTGCCAGTAGTATATGGGACATAAGCAATCAGCCCCAGCATTTT. Supplemented by reference TRBV19 and TRBJ1-5, the full variable domain reads DGGITQSPKYLFRKEGQNVTLSCEQNLNHDAMYWYRQDPGQGLRLIYYSQIVNDFQKGDIAEGYSVSREKKESFPLTVTSAQKNPTAFYLCASSIWDISNQPQHFGDGTRLSIL.

The V gene is TRBV29-1, the J gene TRBJ2-7; 7 bases are shared with TRBD2. This CDR3 has 13 residues. Looked up from germline, CDR1 is SQVTM and CDR2 is ANQGSEA. V shed 3 bases and J 5 bases; nucleotides not matched to a gene: 7. CDR3: CSVELGGYDEQYF. The CDR3 nucleotides read TGCAGCGTTGAGCTCGGGGGGTACGACGAGCAGTACTTC.

The chain carries TRBV9 and TRBJ2-3; TRBD1 is a possible D gene (5 bases). Trimming pared 4 bases from V and 4 bases from J, leaving 19 bases between. The CDR3 loop spans 16 amino acids. Per germline, CDR1 SGDLS and CDR2 YYNGEE. The DNA for the CDR3 is TGTGCCAGCAGCCCCCCCGGCGCAGGGCCCCCAGATACGCAGTATTTT. This encodes CASSPPGAGPPDTQYF.

The chain recombines TRBV19 with TRBJ1-2; TRBD1 aligns across 7 bases. There are 13 residues in the CDR3. Germline lookup yields CDR1 LNHDA and CDR2 SQIVND (reference sequence). Trimming took 6 bases from V and 6 from J; bases not matched to a gene: 7. The CDR3: CASSHGQEDGYTF. For the CDR3, the DNA is TGTGCCAGTAGCCATGGACAGGAAGATGGCTACACCTTC.

J is TRBJ2-7 and V is TRBV28; D perhaps matches TRBD1 (5 bases). Per germline, CDR1 MDHEN and CDR2 SYDVKM. This CDR3 is 15 amino acids long. The germline V and J ends were trimmed by 1 base and 0 bases, with 10 bases remaining between them. In DNA, the CDR3 is TGTGCCAGCAGTTTATCTCGCGACAGCTCCTACGAGCAGTACTTC. It yields the protein CASSLSRDSSYEQYF.

The chain is built from TRBV4-2 and TRBJ1-2; 8 bases agree with TRBD1. The germline CDR1 and CDR2 sequences are LGHNA and YNFKEQ. This CDR3 region has 15 residues. J gave up 6 bases and V 4 bases, and 10 bases lay outside the gene matches. The CDR3 DNA reads as TGTGCCAGCAGCCCCTATTCAGGGGGCGTTAATGGCTACACCTTC. This translates into CASSPYSGGVNGYTF.

A note on this clone: Other nucleotide sequences in the sample specify the same CDR3. This chain uses TRBV10-2 with TRBJ2-7; 8 nucleotides line up with TRBD2. From germline, CDR1 is WSHSY and CDR2 SAAADI. This CDR3 has 13 residues. V was clipped by 8 bases and J by 0 bases; unmatched bases: 3. The CDR3 loop reads CASRGGSSYEQYF. The CDR3 DNA reads TGCGCCAGCCGGGGGGGGAGCTCCTACGAGCAGTACTTC.

This clone has a handful of counts. The chain employs TRBV19 and TRBJ1-1; no clear D. This CDR3 is 13 amino acids long. Trimming pared 6 bases from V and 5 bases from J, leaving 13 bases between. The germline gives CDR1 LNHDA, CDR2 SQIVND (reference sequence). For the CDR3, the DNA is TGTGCCAGTAGGAACTGGTCGGAGACTGAAGCTTTCTTT. Its translation: CASRNWSETEAFF.

V is TRBV25-1 and J is TRBJ2-3; D is unresolved. Trimming removed 2 bases from V and 3 bases from J, with 9 bases in between. The germline V gene encodes CDR1 MGHDK and CDR2 SYGVNS. The CDR3 length is 14 residues. This CDR3 is CASSEGEWTDTQYF. The CDR3 nucleotides read TGTGCCAGCAGTGAAGGCGAGTGGACAGATACGCAGTATTTT.

J is TRBJ2-4 and V is TRBV2; 8 positions agree with TRBD1. The CDR3 consists of 12 residues. Trimming cost V 9 bases and J 8 bases; bases outside gene matches: 6. From germline, CDR1 is SNHLY and CDR2 FYNNEI. The CDR3 sequence is CASRDRGDIQYF. Written as DNA, the CDR3 is TGTGCCAGTCGAGACAGGGGAGACATTCAGTACTTC.

The genes are TRBV6-5 and TRBJ1-1; D is uncertain. This CDR3 is 13 amino acids long. V lost 2 bases and J 2 bases, leaving 6 bases between the germline ends. CDR1 MNHEY and CDR2 SVGAGI come from the germline V gene. CDR3 loop: CASSYQVNTEAFF. In nucleotides, the CDR3 is TGTGCCAGCAGTTACCAGGTAAACACTGAAGCTTTCTTT.

This clone appeared a single time. V is TRBV27 and J is TRBJ2-7; 8 positions match TRBD2. The germline V gene has CDR1 MNHEY and CDR2 SMNVEV (reference sequence). J gave up 2 bases and V 5 bases, and 11 bases lay outside the gene matches. The CDR3 extends over 16 amino acids. The CDR3 spells CASSRPRSGTAYEQYF. The CDR3 region has the DNA TGTGCCAGCAGTCGCCCGCGTAGCGGGACCGCCTACGAGCAGTACTTC.

The rearrangement joins TRBV29-1 to TRBJ2-5; TRBD2 matches 8 bases. The CDR3 totals 14 residues. V lost 3 bases and J lost 5; bases outside the gene matches: 8. Germline V gene lookup returns CDR1 SQVTM and CDR2 ANQGSEA. The CDR3 DNA reads TGCAGCGTTGATAAAAGCGGGAGCATTGAGACCCAGTACTTC. It codes for CSVDKSGSIETQYF.